These 15 T cell receptor beta chains share one sample of origin, sequenced in a study of blood T cell repertoires in COVID-19. Using immunoSEQ multiplex PCR, the repertoire was profiled, and TCRdb retains in-frame clones only, with some absent. The data contain 97,000 or so clones, 84% of them singletons. The material sequenced was peripheral blood. Receptors were obtained from a man in his forties with active or convalescent COVID-19.

The CDR3 coding sequence is TGCGCCAGCAGCCCAGACAGAGTCGGGGAGCTGTTTTTT. This sequence encodes CASSPDRVGELFF. The V call is TRBV5-1, the J call TRBJ2-2; D is perhaps TRBD1 (5 bases). CDR1 is SGHRS, CDR2 YFSETQ, per germline. This CDR3 comprises 13 residues. The V and J ends lost 4 bases and 7 bases respectively, with 11 bases between them. Full variable domain (rest looked up from reference TRBV5-1 and TRBJ2-2): KAGVTQTPRYLIKTRGQQVTLSCSPISGHRSVSWYQQTPGQGLQFLFEYFSETQRNKGNFPGRFSGRQFSNSRSEMNVSTLELGDSALYLCASSPDRVGELFFGEGSRLTVL.

CDR3 residues: CATSRDLQGGNTIYF. CDR3 DNA: TGTGCCACCAGCAGAGATCTGCAGGGTGGAAACACCATATATTTT. The chain recombines TRBV15 with TRBJ1-3; a possible D gene is TRBD1 (5 bases). Per the germline V gene, CDR1 is LNHNV and CDR2 is YYDKDF (reference sequence). CDR3 length: 15 residues. V lost 0 bases to trimming and J lost 3 bases, with 9 bases between them.

The genes are TRBV3-1 (or the pseudogene TRBV3-2) and TRBJ2-2; no reliable D call. This CDR3 contains 14 residues. Germline V gives CDR1 LGHDT, CDR2 YNNKEL (reference sequence). V lost 1 base, J lost 0 bases, and 3 bases lay in between. The CDR3 loop is CASSQATNTGELFF. In DNA form, the CDR3 reads TGTGCCAGCAGCCAAGCAACGAACACCGGGGAGCTGTTTTTT.

This rearrangement joins TRBV29-1 to TRBJ1-3, with 9 bases that match TRBD1. The J segment lost 4 bases and the V segment lost 7 bases, leaving 11 bases of the junction unmatched. CDR1 is SQVTM and CDR2 is ANQGSEA in the germline V gene. The CDR3 is made up of 15 amino acids. This CDR3 reads CSALSWGQGGNTIYF. CDR3 bases: TGCAGCGCCCTTTCCTGGGGACAGGGAGGAAACACCATATATTTT.

This clone came up once. This chain connects TRBV7-9 to TRBJ1-3; 11 bases agree with TRBD1. The V segment lost 1 base and the J segment 3 bases; nucleotides outside the gene matches: 5. This CDR3 comprises 17 residues. Looked up from germline, CDR1 is SEHNR and CDR2 is FQNEAQ (reference sequence). CDR3 sequence: CASSLGTGGARGNTIYF. The CDR3 nucleotides are TGTGCCAGCAGCTTAGGGACAGGGGGCGCCCGTGGAAACACCATATATTTT.

The chain is built from TRBV6-5 and TRBJ2-3; 9 bases align to TRBD2. The CDR3 sequence is 13 residues long. Germline assignment: CDR1 MNHEY and CDR2 SVGAGI. J lost 6 bases, V lost 3 bases, and 1 base had no gene match. The CDR3 DNA sequence: TGTGCCAGCAGTTATAGCGGGGGCGATACGCAGTATTTT. As protein: CASSYSGGDTQYF.

The V and J genes are TRBV7-9 and TRBJ2-1, with D possibly TRBD2 on 6 matching bases. Trimming pared 3 bases from V and 4 bases from J, leaving 22 bases between. Germline lookup yields CDR1 SEHNR and CDR2 FQNEAQ (reference sequence). The CDR3 has 18 residues. CDR3: CASSLGGGRKRTYNEQFF. The CDR3 DNA follows: TGTGCCAGCAGCTTGGGCGGAGGGAGGAAAAGAACTTACAATGAGCAGTTCTTC.

The chain recombines TRBV4-3 with TRBJ2-3; 11 bases agree with TRBD2. V lost 4 bases, J lost 3 bases, and 12 bases stayed unmatched. Germline lookup yields CDR1 LGHNA and CDR2 YSLEER. CDR3 length equals 18 residues. For the CDR3, the DNA is TGCGCCAGCAGCCCGCAATATAGCGGGGGGGGCCGTACAGATACGCAGTATTTT. Translation gives CASSPQYSGGGRTDTQYF.

The chain recombines TRBV19 with TRBJ1-2; 10 nucleotides agree with TRBD1. The V gene's germline CDR1 is LNHDA and CDR2 SQIVND (reference sequence). V lost 10 bases and J lost 7; bases outside the gene matches: 9. This CDR3 is built from 13 residues. The CDR3 spells CATHDRGQGGYTF. CDR3 nucleotides: TGTGCCACCCACGACAGGGGGCAGGGTGGCTACACCTTC.

This clone showed up just once. The gene calls are TRBV7-9 and TRBJ1-4, with 8 bases fitting TRBD1. Germline CDR1 is SEHNR and CDR2 is FQNEAQ (reference sequence). This CDR3 has 14 amino acids. The ends lost 4 bases at V and 4 bases at J; junction bases unmatched: 2. The CDR3 DNA is TGTGCCAGCAGCTCCGACAGGGGTAATGAAAAACTGTTTTTT. Translated: CASSSDRGNEKLFF. Full variable domain (outside the CDR3, taken from reference TRBV7-9 and TRBJ1-4): DTGVSQNPRHKITKRGQNVTFRCDPISEHNRLYWYRQTLGQGPEFLTYFQNEAQLEKSRLLSDRFSAERPKGSFSTLEIQRTEQGDSAMYLCASSSDRGNEKLFFGSGTQLSVL.

CDR3 protein: CASSLVRGTGNTIYF. For the CDR3, the DNA is TGTGCCAGCAGTTTGGTCAGGGGGACTGGAAACACCATATATTTT. The chain links TRBV28 to TRBJ1-3; TRBD1 agrees at 7 bases. The CDR3 extends over 15 amino acids. Germline V lookup: CDR1 MDHEN, CDR2 SYDVKM. V shed 3 bases, J shed 2 bases, and the junction held 4 bases outside the gene matches.

The V call is TRBV7-3, the J call TRBJ2-3; weak D call: TRBD2 (7 bases). This CDR3 comprises 16 residues. V was shortened by 1 base and J by 4 bases, with 15 bases between the two germline ends. Germline CDR1 reads SGHTA; CDR2 reads FQGTGA. CDR3 in amino acids: CASSLSGGLIADTQYF. The CDR3 nucleotides are TGTGCCAGCAGCTTAAGCGGGGGCCTCATCGCAGATACGCAGTATTTT.

The chain links TRBV3-1 (or the pseudogene TRBV3-2) to TRBJ2-4; no firm D call. Trimming left V 4 bases short and J 0 bases short, with 10 bases between. Looked up from germline, CDR1 is LGHDT and CDR2 is YNNKEL (reference sequence). The CDR3 is 15 residues long. DNA for the CDR3: TGTGCCAGCAGCCCGACCGGAGTAGCCAAAAACATTCAGTACTTC. This translates into CASSPTGVAKNIQYF.

The rearrangement uses TRBV9 and TRBJ2-3; D is perhaps TRBD1 (6 bases). Trimming took 2 bases from V and 4 from J, leaving 11 bases between them. The CDR3 has 14 residues. CDR1 is SGDLS, CDR2 YYNGEE, per germline. CDR3 sequence: CASSVGHTADTQYF. For the CDR3, the DNA is TGTGCCAGCAGCGTGGGACATACCGCAGATACGCAGTATTTT.

The chain uses TRBV10-3 and TRBJ2-3; tentatively, D is TRBD1 (8 bases). Germline CDR1 ENHRY, CDR2 SYGVKD. This CDR3 has 14 amino acids. Trimming took 7 bases from V and 9 from J, leaving 20 bases between them. CDR3: CAIKRGQAAETQYF. Written as DNA, the CDR3 is TGTGCCATCAAGCGGGGACAGGCCGCCGAGACGCAGTATTTT.